One and the same sample provided the 9 T cell receptor beta chains below, sequenced in a study of blood T cell repertoires in COVID-19. Data came from immunoSEQ multiplex PCR; TCRdb stores just in-frame clones and leaves some out. This table holds a few hundred thousand clones, less than 90% found once. Input material: peripheral blood. Every receptor here comes from a man in his thirties or forties with active or convalescent COVID-19.

The gene calls are TRBV2 and TRBJ1-5, with 11 bases identical to TRBD1. This CDR3 is 15 amino acids long. Trimming took 1 base from V and 7 from J; bases not matched to a gene: 3. Germline CDR1 is SNHLY and CDR2 is FYNNEI. The CDR3 DNA follows: TGTGCCAGCAGTGAAGATCGGACAGGGGGCCAGCCCCAGCATTTT. Amino acid sequence: CASSEDRTGGQPQHF. Complete variable domain (other parts from reference TRBV2 and TRBJ1-5): EPEVTQTPSHQVTQMGQEVILRCVPISNHLYFYWYRQILGQKVEFLVSFYNNEISEKSEIFDDQFSVERPDGSNFTLKIRSTKLEDSAMYFCASSEDRTGGQPQHFGDGTRLSIL.

The chain links TRBV5-5 to TRBJ1-3; 8 bases align to TRBD1. This CDR3 spans 16 amino acids. J was trimmed by 0 bases and V by 4 bases; bases with no gene match: 6. Germline-derived CDR1 and CDR2 are SGHKS and YYEKEE (reference sequence). The CDR3 loop is CASSTGQANSGNTIYF. DNA for the CDR3: TGTGCCAGCAGCACGGGACAGGCCAACTCTGGAAACACCATATATTTT.

The chain links TRBV11-2 to TRBJ2-3; D perhaps matches TRBD2 (6 bases). The CDR3 covers 15 residues. Germline V gene lookup returns CDR1 SGHAT and CDR2 FQNNGV. With 0 bases removed from V and 2 bases from J, the gap between germline ends came to 9 bases. CDR3 residues: CASSLDRDFTDTQYF. In DNA, the CDR3 is TGTGCCAGCAGCTTAGACCGGGACTTCACAGATACGCAGTATTTT.

The CDR3 is CASSPGGANYGYTF. Written as DNA, the CDR3 is TGTGCCAGCAGCCCCGGGGGGGCTAACTATGGCTACACCTTC. The rearrangement uses TRBV7-2 and TRBJ1-2; perhaps TRBD1 as D (5 bases). The germline CDR1 and CDR2 sequences are SGHTA and FQGNSA. This CDR3 is 14 amino acids long. The V and J ends lost 5 bases and 0 bases respectively, with 10 bases between them.

The V gene is TRBV7-2, the J gene TRBJ1-5, with TRBD1 matching 8 bases. The V gene's germline CDR1 is SGHTA and CDR2 FQGNSA. Trimming cost V 1 base and J 6 bases; bases outside gene matches: 8. The CDR3 length is 16 residues. The CDR3 bases are TGTGCCAGCAGCTTAGGCCAGGGGGCGCTTTCTCAGCCCCAGCATTTT. Protein product: CASSLGQGALSQPQHF. Combining the CDR3 with reference TRBV7-2 and TRBJ1-5 gives the whole variable domain GAGVSQSPSNKVTEKGKDVELRCDPISGHTALYWYRQSLGQGLEFLIYFQGNSAPDKSGLPSDRFSAERTGGSVSTLTIQRTQQEDSAVYLCASSLGQGALSQPQHFGDGTRLSIL.

The chain carries TRBV14 and TRBJ2-1; 10 nucleotides match TRBD2. V gave up 0 bases and J gave up 6 bases; unmatched junction bases: 14. The germline gives CDR1 SGHDN, CDR2 FVKESK. The CDR3 length is 19 residues. As DNA, the CDR3 is TGTGCCAGCAGCCAAGACCCAGGACTAGCGGCGGCAGGTCGCAATGAGCAGTTCTTC. Translated: CASSQDPGLAAAGRNEQFF.

The rearrangement uses TRBV19 and TRBJ1-5; TRBD1 agrees at 7 bases. The V segment lost 4 bases and the J segment 6 bases; nucleotides outside the gene matches: 3. Germline-derived CDR1 and CDR2 are LNHDA and SQIVND (reference sequence). This CDR3 has 13 amino acids. The DNA of the CDR3 is TGTGCCAGTAGTACGACAGGGTTTCAGCCCCAGCATTTT. It yields the protein CASSTTGFQPQHF.

The chain joins TRBV4-1 to TRBJ1-1; no firm D call. Germline V gene data show CDR1 as MGHRA and CDR2 as YSYEKL. Between the trimmed V and J ends, which lost 1 base and 5 bases, there was a span of 8 bases. The CDR3 consists of 13 residues. CDR3 amino acids: CASSQGRGTEAFF. CDR3 bases: TGCGCCAGCAGCCAAGGACGGGGTACTGAAGCTTTCTTT.

The chain links TRBV5-1 to TRBJ1-6; D is unclear. Trimming removed 0 bases at V and 10 bases at J, with 14 bases between. CDR3 size: 15 residues. From germline, CDR1 is SGHRS and CDR2 YFSETQ. Here the CDR3 reads CASSLVPEAGSPLHF. As DNA, the CDR3 is TGCGCCAGCAGCTTGGTACCGGAGGCGGGCTCACCCCTCCACTTT.